Sequencing of this T cell receptor beta chain was carried out in a study of OX40 agonist ivuxolimab in advanced cancers. Study-wide context: Ivuxolimab was a fully human IgG2 agonistic monoclonal antibody targeting the costimulatory receptor OX40 (CD134). Intravenous ivuxolimab was administered to patients every 2 weeks at six dose levels: 0.01, 0.1, 0.3, 1.5, 3 and 10 mg/kg. Among the 50 to 55 dose-escalation patients, about 19 had hepatocellular carcinoma, roughly 15 melanoma, 9 renal cell carcinoma and 9 head and neck cancer. In the dose-escalation cohort, around four fifths of patients were male, and the mean age was approximately 60 years with a range of about 20 to 79. Prior anti-PD-1, anti-PD-L1 or anti-CTLA-4 therapy was permitted, and approximately 40% of dose-escalation patients had received checkpoint inhibitors. Three dose-escalation patients achieved partial responses, one with hepatocellular carcinoma and two with cutaneous melanoma. The point of sequencing TCRbeta in the periphery was to test whether ivuxolimab changed TCR sequence diversity and drove clonal T-cell expansion. The paper covers the monotherapy dose-escalation part of the phase I ivuxolimab trial, which included N of about 56 patients.

Patients with a history of autoimmune disease or receiving systemic immunosuppression were excluded from the trial. Peripheral blood for TCR sequencing was collected from all dose cohorts at baseline, on cycle 4 day 1, and on cycle 7 day 1. The samples were taken from a phase I, first-in-human, multicenter, open-label dose-escalation trial of ivuxolimab. Adults with locally advanced or metastatic melanoma, renal cell, hepatocellular, or head and neck squamous cell carcinoma were enrolled in the trial. Before TCR sequencing, CD4+ T cells and CD8+ T cells from peripheral blood were sorted into separate populations. Genomic DNA was isolated from the sorted cells so that the TCRbeta CDR3 region could be sequenced. The immunoSEQ Assay was used for sequencing of TCRbeta CDR3 regions. The immuneACCESS repertoire file appears here via TCRdb, limited to in-frame rearrangements. These files lack a portion of the clones; in checked studies, under half of the deficit traces to unresolved V genes, and the cause of the others is not known. Across this sample there are 75,000 or so clones, with 84% seen only once. Of the sample, roughly 25% falls within the top ten clones.

Broader findings and caveats from the paper: Low levels of normalized T-cell clonal expansion were also seen in some nonresponding patients. In the 0.1-3.0 mg/kg groups, partial responders were among the patients with the lowest normalized peripheral clonal expansion, particularly in CD8+ T cells. Which antigens the clonally expanded peripheral T cells were specific for was not determined. At doses from 0.1 to 3.0 mg/kg, clonal expansion was seen in both CD4+ and CD8+ blood T cells between baseline and week 6. On average, CD8+ T cells showed more expanded clones than CD4+ T cells after ivuxolimab.

Its CDR3 holds 19 amino acids, cysteine through phenylalanine. Just the 57-base CDR3 DNA is kept, in frame starting at base 1. The CDR1 and CDR2 encoded by the germline V gene (reference sequence) are SGHNT and YYREEE. V loses 3 bases of germline sequence and J loses 5 bases, and the interval between the two ends is 30 bases. This clone was counted once. The target of this receptor is not known. Per-base quality was not reported, and no clone a single base away is much larger than it. The chain employs TRBV5-4 and TRBJ2-7; the D segment cannot be called with confidence. Source: CD4+ or CD8+ T cells sorted from blood, taken in a trial of the OX40 agonist ivuxolimab. This receptor was taken from an adult with an advanced solid tumor such as melanoma, head and neck, liver or kidney cancer. This receptor has the CDR3 CASSYSVSGSTGVADEQYF. The sequenced DNA is TGTGCCAGCAGCTATTCTGTTTCTGGATCCACTGGCGTGGCGGACGAGCAGTACTTC.